This T cell receptor (beta chain) is from a study of vaccination and CD4 T cells after COVID-19. Details on this clonotype: The antigen remains undetermined.

Described treatment: approximately 11-day PBMC culture with coronavirus spike peptide pools or control peptides (ViraFEST assay). The unexposed donor gave CD4+ T cells before the COVID-19 pandemic (2011-2018). After expanding antigen-specific T cells with peptide pools, ViraFEST sequenced their TCRs. Alongside around 10 IU/ml IL-2 and approximately 9.3 ug/ml peptide pools, PBMCs were cultured at roughly 2 million per well. Where cells permitted, unexposed-donor CD4+ T cells were probed with SARS-CoV-2 S/N and four cold-coronavirus spikes. At the Johns Hopkins FTIC core, DNA taken from cultured CD4+ T cells was sequenced by way of the Oncomine TCR Beta short-read assay. DNA came from CD4+ T cells after culture. TCRdb ran MiXCR on the PCR reads and lists one entry per CDR3 protein. The sample carries some 10,000 distinct CDR3 sequences, around 30% recorded once. Sequenced material: CD4+ T cells from blood, cultured in vitro. The sequence was obtained from a human donor in good health.

The DNA of the CDR3 is TGTGCCAGCAGTGGGTGGACCAGTTACAGCAATCAGCCCCAGCATTTT. This translates into CASSGWTSYSNQPQHF. The chain links TRBV2 to TRBJ1-5; D unresolved. CDR1 is SNHLY, CDR2 FYNNEI, per germline. Trimming took off 4 bases at V and 1 base at J, with 14 bases between the two ends. The CDR3 totals 16 residues. Looking up the rest from reference TRBV2 and TRBJ1-5 gives the full variable domain: EPEVTQTPSHQVTQMGQEVILRCVPISNHLYFYWYRQILGQKVEFLVSFYNNEISEKSEIFDDQFSVERPDGSNFTLKIRSTKLEDSAMYFCASSGWTSYSNQPQHFGDGTRLSIL.